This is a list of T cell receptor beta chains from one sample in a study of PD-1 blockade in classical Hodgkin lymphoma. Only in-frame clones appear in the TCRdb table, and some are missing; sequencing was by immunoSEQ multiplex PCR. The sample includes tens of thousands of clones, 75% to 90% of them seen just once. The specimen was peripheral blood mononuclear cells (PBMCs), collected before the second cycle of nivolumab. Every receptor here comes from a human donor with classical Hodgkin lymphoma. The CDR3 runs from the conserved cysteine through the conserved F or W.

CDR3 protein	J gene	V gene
CASRLAGGATDTQYF	TRBJ2-3	TRBV12-2
CASRGDSYEKLFF	TRBJ1-4	TRBV2
CASSWSGEQYF	TRBJ2-7	TRBV2
CASSMYYEQFF	TRBJ2-1	TRBV5-1
CASGPGADYEQYF	TRBJ2-7	TRBV27
CASSFGYREGQQYF	TRBJ2-7	TRBV28
CASSDWVSNQPQHF	TRBJ1-5	TRBV2
CAARRGRTNEKLFF	TRBJ1-4	TRBV6-4
CASSPRGEGTEAFF	TRBJ1-1	TRBV9
CASSTTTGQYQETQYF	TRBJ2-5	TRBV19
CASKGNEQYF	TRBJ2-7	TRBV6-1
CASQNRDFSGNTIYF	TRBJ1-3	TRBV7-2
CAISGLTQETQYF	TRBJ2-5	TRBV10-3
CASSYSGLAAYNEQFF	TRBJ2-1	TRBV7-9
CASSISGTIENTQYF	TRBJ2-3	TRBV27
CATHNAGTSGRSITGELFF	TRBJ2-2	TRBV12-2
CASSLEGGNGNEQFF	TRBJ2-1	TRBV5-1
CASSNRDRYNEQFF	TRBJ2-1	TRBV6-5
CASSFIWPSNQPQHF	TRBJ1-5	TRBV28
CASGYEQYF	TRBJ2-7	TRBV10-2
CASSSKTLEQYF	TRBJ2-7	TRBV5-4
CASSITRTSGRAFF	TRBJ2-1	TRBV19
CASSLAGYRTGELFF	TRBJ2-2	TRBV7-2
CATSDRGLRSFYQPQHF	TRBJ1-5	TRBV19
CASSFPGNEQFF	TRBJ2-1	TRBV28
CSVLTAGNQPQHF	TRBJ1-5	TRBV29-1
CASSLSISASNEKLFF	TRBJ1-4	TRBV7-8
CASSIDREQETQYF	TRBJ2-5	TRBV19